This is a list of T cell receptor beta chains from one sample in a study of blood T cell repertoires in COVID-19. Sequenced by immunoSEQ multiplex PCR; TCRdb stores in-frame clones only, minus some. The sample yields about 130,000 clones, roughly 71% seen once. Sequencing was performed on peripheral blood. The source is an elderly man with acute or convalescent COVID-19. The CDR3 runs from the conserved cysteine through the conserved F or W. A D gene is named only where the DNA matches it firmly. The size entry is marked missing in some rows and otherwise reads once, few, many or a size class.

CDR3 DNA,CDR3 protein,V gene,J gene,clone size,D gene
TGTGCCAGCAGCCCGAGCGGGGTAGAGACCCAGTACTTC,CASSPSGVETQYF,TRBV9,TRBJ2-5,-,TRBD2
TGTGCCGGAATGACAGGGAATTCACCCCTCCACTTT,CAGMTGNSPLHF,TRBV2,TRBJ1-6,few,TRBD1
TGTGCCAGCAGCCACAATAGCAATCAGCCCCAGCATTTT,CASSHNSNQPQHF,TRBV4-2,TRBJ1-5,-,-
TGTGCCATCAGTGAGTCCTCCACCGGGACAGGGTATTCACCCCTCCACTTT,CAISESSTGTGYSPLHF,TRBV10-3,TRBJ1-6,-,TRBD1
TGTGCCAGCTCACCTACAGCAGGCGGGGAGCTGTTTTTT,CASSPTAGGELFF,TRBV18,TRBJ2-2,-,-
TGTGCCAGCAGCTTAGCAAGCGATTTTAACTATGGCTACACCTTC,CASSLASDFNYGYTF,TRBV7-9,TRBJ1-2,-,-
TGTGCCAGCACCTTGGACAGGGGGCGCGACGAGCAGTACTTC,CASTLDRGRDEQYF,TRBV11-1,TRBJ2-7,-,TRBD1
TGTGCCAGCCTGGAGGGGAGCACAGATACGCAGTATTTT,CASLEGSTDTQYF,TRBV19,TRBJ2-3,-,-
TGTGCCAGCAGCCCCTATAGTGACGGGGTCCGCCCTCCCCACTTT,CASSPYSDGVRPPHF,TRBV7-8,TRBJ1-6,many,-
TGTGCCAGCAGCAAAGAGCTAGCGGGGGGAACAGAGACCCAGTACTTC,CASSKELAGGTETQYF,TRBV21-1,TRBJ2-5,once,-
TGTGCCAGCAGCATACAGGGGGCGAGCACTGAAGCTTTCTTT,CASSIQGASTEAFF,TRBV7-9,TRBJ1-1,-,TRBD1
TGCGCCAGCAGCCAGGACACCGGGACAGCAGTATATGGCTACACCTTC,CASSQDTGTAVYGYTF,TRBV4-3,TRBJ1-2,-,TRBD1
TGTGCCAGCTCACCCTATGACTTAAGCTCCTATAATTCACCCCTCCACTTT,CASSPYDLSSYNSPLHF,TRBV18,TRBJ1-6,-,-
TGTGCCAGCAGTTTCTTAAGCGGGGAAGAGACCCAGTACTTC,CASSFLSGEETQYF,TRBV28,TRBJ2-5,-,TRBD2
TGTGCCAGCAGCTTAGAAAACACCAACACCGGGGAGCTGTTTTTT,CASSLENTNTGELFF,TRBV11-2,TRBJ2-2,few,-
TGTGCCAGCAGTTTATCACCACCACAGGGGTGGAACTACGAGCAGTACTTC,CASSLSPPQGWNYEQYF,TRBV27,TRBJ2-7,-,TRBD1
TGTGCCAGCAGTTCTGCGCCAACTAATGAAAAACTGTTTTTT,CASSSAPTNEKLFF,TRBV6-6,TRBJ1-4,-,-
TGTGCCAGCCGGGATTTACCCGCTTCTAAAGAGCAGTACTTC,CASRDLPASKEQYF,TRBV27,TRBJ2-7,-,-
TGCGCCAGCAGCTTGGCCTCAGCGGGGGGTTCCGAGCAGTACTTC,CASSLASAGGSEQYF,TRBV5-1,TRBJ2-7,-,TRBD2
TGTGCCAGCAGCTTAGCCGGGTCCGGAAGCAACGAGCAGTACTTC,CASSLAGSGSNEQYF,TRBV7-8,TRBJ2-7,-,-
TGTGCCAGTAGTCCCACCCTTCAGGGTCGTCACGAGCAGTACTTC,CASSPTLQGRHEQYF,TRBV19,TRBJ2-7,-,-
TGTGCCAGCAGCCGGACAGGCGGAACTAATGAAAAACTGTTTTTT,CASSRTGGTNEKLFF,TRBV3-1/TRBV3-2,TRBJ1-4,-,TRBD1
TGCGCCAGCAGCTTATGGCCGAATCAGCCCCAGCATTTT,CASSLWPNQPQHF,TRBV5-1,TRBJ1-5,few,-
TGTGCCAGCAGCCAAATGACAGGAGATACGCAGTATTTT,CASSQMTGDTQYF,TRBV14,TRBJ2-3,-,-
TGTGCCAGCAGCCCCGGGGTAGCGGGGCGACATCAGTACTTC,CASSPGVAGRHQYF,TRBV4-2,TRBJ2-4,-,TRBD2
TGTGCCAGTAGTATAAGTGAGGGGGCGTATGGAGGCTACACCTTC,CASSISEGAYGGYTF,TRBV19,TRBJ1-2,once,TRBD1
TGTGCCAGCCGCGAACAAGAGACCCAGTACTTC,CASREQETQYF,TRBV2,TRBJ2-5,-,-
TGTGCCAGCAGTTTCTCACAGGGGGCTCAGGGCTACACCTTC,CASSFSQGAQGYTF,TRBV6-6,TRBJ1-2,-,TRBD1
TGTGCCAGCAGTGCCGGTAGCGGGGGCGAGACCCAGTACTTC,CASSAGSGGETQYF,TRBV11-2,TRBJ2-5,few,TRBD2
TGTGCCAGCAGCTCAGGGTCTCAGCCCCAGCATTTT,CASSSGSQPQHF,TRBV28,TRBJ1-5,-,-
TGCGCCAGCAGCCAAGTTTTACAGATTAATGAAAAACTGTTTTTT,CASSQVLQINEKLFF,TRBV4-1,TRBJ1-4,-,-
TGTGCCAGCAGGCTAAACACTGAAGCTTTCTTT,CASRLNTEAFF,TRBV28,TRBJ1-1,-,-
TGTGCCAGCAGTGAACGCGCCGTGAACACTGAAGCTTTCTTT,CASSERAVNTEAFF,TRBV2,TRBJ1-1,-,-
TGTGCCACCAGTGATACTAGCGGGGTCGTGTTCTTC,CATSDTSGVVFF,TRBV24-1,TRBJ2-1,few,TRBD2
TGTGCCAGCAGCCGCCGGTTTCTAGGGGCGGACCCTAACTATGGCTACACCTTC,CASSRRFLGADPNYGYTF,TRBV3-1/TRBV3-2,TRBJ1-2,-,-
TGTGCCAGCAGTGGGGGCATTAGGACGCAGATCGAGCAGTACTTC,CASSGGIRTQIEQYF,TRBV2,TRBJ2-7,-,-
TGTGCCAGTAGCCGGGACAGGCGAGCCGTCAACACTGAAGCTTTCTTT,CASSRDRRAVNTEAFF,TRBV19,TRBJ1-1,few,TRBD1